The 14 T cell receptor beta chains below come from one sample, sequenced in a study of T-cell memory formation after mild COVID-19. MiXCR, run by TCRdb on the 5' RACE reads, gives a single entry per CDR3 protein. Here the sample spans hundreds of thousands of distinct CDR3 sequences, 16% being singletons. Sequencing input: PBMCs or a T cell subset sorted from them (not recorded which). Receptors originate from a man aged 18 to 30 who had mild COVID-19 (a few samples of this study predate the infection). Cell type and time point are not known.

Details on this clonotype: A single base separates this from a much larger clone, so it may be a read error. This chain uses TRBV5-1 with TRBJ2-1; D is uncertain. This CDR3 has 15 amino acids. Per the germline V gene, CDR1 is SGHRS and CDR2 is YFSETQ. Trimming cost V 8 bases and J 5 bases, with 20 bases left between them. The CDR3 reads CARKPLGGNDNEQFF. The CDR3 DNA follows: TGCGCCAGGAAGCCCCTTGGTGGGAATGACAATGAGCAGTTCTTC.

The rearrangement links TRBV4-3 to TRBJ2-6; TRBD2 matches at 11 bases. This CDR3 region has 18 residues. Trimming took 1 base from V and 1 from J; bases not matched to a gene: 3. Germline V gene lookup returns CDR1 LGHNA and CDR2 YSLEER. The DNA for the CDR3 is TGCGCCAGCAGCCAAGTACCTAGCGGGGGGTCTGGGGCCAACGTCCTGACTTTC. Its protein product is CASSQVPSGGSGANVLTF.

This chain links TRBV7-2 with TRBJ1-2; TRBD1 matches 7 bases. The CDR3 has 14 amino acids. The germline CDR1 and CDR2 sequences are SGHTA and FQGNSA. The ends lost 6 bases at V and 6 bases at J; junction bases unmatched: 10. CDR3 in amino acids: CASREIPDRNGYTF. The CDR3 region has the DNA TGTGCCAGCAGGGAAATCCCGGACAGGAATGGCTACACCTTC.

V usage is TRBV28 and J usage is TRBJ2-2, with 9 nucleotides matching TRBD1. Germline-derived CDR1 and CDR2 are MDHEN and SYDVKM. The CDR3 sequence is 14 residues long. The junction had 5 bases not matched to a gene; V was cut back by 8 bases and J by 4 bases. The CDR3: CASLTGGRTGELFF. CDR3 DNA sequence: TGTGCCAGCTTAACAGGGGGCCGCACCGGGGAGCTGTTTTTT.

This CDR3 reads CASSLAVSGDYEQYF. DNA for the CDR3: TGTGCCAGCAGCTTAGCTGTTAGCGGGGACTACGAGCAGTACTTC. The rearrangement links TRBV7-2 to TRBJ2-7, with TRBD2 matching 8 bases. The V segment lost 0 bases and the J segment 3 bases; nucleotides outside the gene matches: 4. Looked up from germline, CDR1 is SGHTA and CDR2 is FQGNSA. This CDR3 comprises 15 residues.

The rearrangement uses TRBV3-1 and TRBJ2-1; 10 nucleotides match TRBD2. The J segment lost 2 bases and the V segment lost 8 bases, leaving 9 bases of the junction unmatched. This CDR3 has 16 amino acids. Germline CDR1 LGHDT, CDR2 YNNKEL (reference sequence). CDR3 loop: CASRKRGGDPYNEQFF. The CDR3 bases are TGTGCCAGCCGCAAGCGGGGGGGCGATCCCTACAATGAGCAGTTCTTC.

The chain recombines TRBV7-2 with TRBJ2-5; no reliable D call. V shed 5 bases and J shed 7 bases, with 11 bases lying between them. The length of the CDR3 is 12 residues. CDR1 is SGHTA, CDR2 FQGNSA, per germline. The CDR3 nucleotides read TGTGCCAGCAGCCCGGAGTCTGGGACCCAGTACTTC. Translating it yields CASSPESGTQYF.

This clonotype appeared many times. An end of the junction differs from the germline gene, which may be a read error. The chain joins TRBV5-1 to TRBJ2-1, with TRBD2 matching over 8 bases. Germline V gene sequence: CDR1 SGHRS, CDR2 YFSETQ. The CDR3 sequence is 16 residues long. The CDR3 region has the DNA TGCGCCAGCAGCTTGGTCGGGGGGGCCCGTTACAGTGAGCAGTTCTTC. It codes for CASSLVGGARYSEQFF.

Here the CDR3 reads CASNIIPGLAGYTF. CDR3 nucleotide sequence: TGTGCCAGCAACATCATCCCGGGGCTCGCAGGCTACACCTTC. This chain uses TRBV7-2 with TRBJ1-2; possible D gene TRBD1, 5 bases. The CDR3 is 14 amino acids. Germline V lookup: CDR1 SGHTA, CDR2 FQGNSA. V was pared by 7 bases and J by 8 bases, with 20 bases between.

CDR3 DNA: TGCGCCAGCATCCCGGAGTCAGATACGCAGTATTTT. It translates to CASIPESDTQYF. V is TRBV5-1 and J is TRBJ2-3, with unresolved D. Trimming shortened V by 6 bases and J by 4 bases, and 9 bases separated the two germline ends. There are 12 residues in the CDR3. Germline CDR1 is SGHRS and CDR2 is YFSETQ.

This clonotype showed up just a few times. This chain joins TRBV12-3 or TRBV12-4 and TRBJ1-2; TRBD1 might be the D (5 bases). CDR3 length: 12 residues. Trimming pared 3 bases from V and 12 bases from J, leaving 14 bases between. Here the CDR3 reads CASSLEQRGHTF. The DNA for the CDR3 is TGTGCCAGCAGTTTGGAGCAGCGGGGACACACCTTC.

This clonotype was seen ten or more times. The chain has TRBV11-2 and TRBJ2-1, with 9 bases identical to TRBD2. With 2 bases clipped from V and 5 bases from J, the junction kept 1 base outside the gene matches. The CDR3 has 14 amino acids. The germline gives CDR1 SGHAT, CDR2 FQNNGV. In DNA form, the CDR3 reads TGTGCCAGCAGCTTACTAGCGGGGAACAATGAGCAGTTCTTC. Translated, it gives CASSLLAGNNEQFF.

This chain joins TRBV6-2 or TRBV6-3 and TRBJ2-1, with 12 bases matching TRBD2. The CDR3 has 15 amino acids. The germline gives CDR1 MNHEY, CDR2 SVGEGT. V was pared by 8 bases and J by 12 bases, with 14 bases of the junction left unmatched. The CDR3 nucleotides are TGTGCCAGCTGGGGTGCGACTAGCGGGGGAATGTGGCAGTTCTTC. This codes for CASWGATSGGMWQFF.

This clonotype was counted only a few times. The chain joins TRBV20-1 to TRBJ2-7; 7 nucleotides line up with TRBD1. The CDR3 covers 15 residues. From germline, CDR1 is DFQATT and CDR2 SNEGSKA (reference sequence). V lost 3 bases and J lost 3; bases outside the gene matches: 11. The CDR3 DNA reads TGCAGTGCTAGTCGATTCCAGGGGGTGAACTACGAGCAGTACTTC. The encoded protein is CSASRFQGVNYEQYF.